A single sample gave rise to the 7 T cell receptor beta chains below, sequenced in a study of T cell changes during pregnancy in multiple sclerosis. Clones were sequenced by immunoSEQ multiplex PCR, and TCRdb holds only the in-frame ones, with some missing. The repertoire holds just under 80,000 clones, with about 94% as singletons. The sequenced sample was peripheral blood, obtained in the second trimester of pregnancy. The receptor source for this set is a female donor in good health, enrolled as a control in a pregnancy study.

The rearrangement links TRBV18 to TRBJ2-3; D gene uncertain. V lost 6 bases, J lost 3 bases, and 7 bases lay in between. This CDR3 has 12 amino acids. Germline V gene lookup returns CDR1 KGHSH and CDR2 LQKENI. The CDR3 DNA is TGTGCCAGCTCCCCGGGTACAGATACGCAGTATTTT. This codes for CASSPGTDTQYF.

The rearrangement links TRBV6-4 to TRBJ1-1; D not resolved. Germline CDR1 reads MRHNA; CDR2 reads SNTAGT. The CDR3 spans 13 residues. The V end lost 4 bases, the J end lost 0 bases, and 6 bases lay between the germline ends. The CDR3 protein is CASSVEVNTEAFF. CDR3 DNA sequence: TGTGCCAGCAGTGTTGAGGTGAACACTGAAGCTTTCTTT.

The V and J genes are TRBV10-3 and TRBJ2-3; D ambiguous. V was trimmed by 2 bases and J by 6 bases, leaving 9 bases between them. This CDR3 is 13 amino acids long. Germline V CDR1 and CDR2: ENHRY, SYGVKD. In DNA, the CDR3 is TGTGCCATCAGTGAGGAAGCCCGTGATACGCAGTATTTT. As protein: CAISEEARDTQYF.

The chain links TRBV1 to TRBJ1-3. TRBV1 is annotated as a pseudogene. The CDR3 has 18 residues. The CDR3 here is CTSSQPSRDGGSGNTIYF. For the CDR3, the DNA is TGCACCAGCAGCCAACCATCGAGGGACGGGGGCTCTGGAAACACCATATATTTT.

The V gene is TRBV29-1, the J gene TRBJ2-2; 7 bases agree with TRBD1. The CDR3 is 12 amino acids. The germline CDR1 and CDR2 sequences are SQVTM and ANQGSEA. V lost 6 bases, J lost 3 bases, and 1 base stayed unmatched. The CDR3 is CSVQGDTGELFF. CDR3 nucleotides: TGCAGCGTGCAGGGGGACACCGGGGAGCTGTTTTTT.

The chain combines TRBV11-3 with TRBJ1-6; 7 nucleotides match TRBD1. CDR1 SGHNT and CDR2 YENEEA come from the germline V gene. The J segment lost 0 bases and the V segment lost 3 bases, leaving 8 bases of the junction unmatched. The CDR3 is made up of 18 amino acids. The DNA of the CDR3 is TGTGCCAGCAGCTTTGGGACAGCGACGAGCTCCTATAATTCACCCCTCCACTTT. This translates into CASSFGTATSSYNSPLHF.

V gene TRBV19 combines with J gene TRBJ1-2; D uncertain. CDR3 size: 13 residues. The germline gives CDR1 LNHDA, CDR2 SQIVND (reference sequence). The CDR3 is CASHPGYNYGYTF. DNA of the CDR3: TGTGCTAGCCATCCGGGGTATAACTATGGCTACACCTTC.